What follows are 8 T cell receptor beta chains derived from one specimen sequenced in a study of CD8+ T cells in alopecia areata. RNA was extracted and reverse transcribed into cDNA as the sequencing template. The method was immunoSEQ multiplex PCR; TCRdb's version includes in-frame clones alone and lacks a portion of them. Counted here are about 250,000 clones, roughly two thirds occurring once; the ten biggest clones make up approximately 1.2%. Sequences were derived from CD4+ T cells sorted from blood, sampled at week 0. The receptors were gathered from a human donor with alopecia areata.

In the case of this clone: Its ends do not fully match the called genes, so a read error is possible. The chain employs TRBV30 and TRBJ2-7, with D perhaps TRBD1 or TRBD2 (5 bases each). The CDR3 totals 12 residues. CDR1 GTSNPN and CDR2 SVGIG come from the germline V gene (reference sequence). CDR3 amino acids: CVWSWDVYEQYF. The CDR3 DNA is TGTGTCTGGAGCTGGGACGTCTACGAGCAGTACTTC.

V gene TRBV6-5 combines with J gene TRBJ1-5, with a possible D match to TRBD1 (6 bases). In germline, CDR1 is MNHEY, CDR2 SVGAGI. Trimming stripped 5 bases from V and 0 bases from J, with 11 bases between. The CDR3 loop spans 15 amino acids. This chain's CDR3 is CASSRQVDSNQPQHF. In DNA form, the CDR3 reads TGTGCCAGCAGTCGACAGGTCGATAGCAATCAGCCCCAGCATTTT.

The rearrangement links TRBV15 to TRBJ1-5; D is unresolved. V lost 1 base and J 6 bases, leaving 10 bases between the germline ends. CDR1 and CDR2 from the germline V gene are LNHNV and YYDKDF (reference sequence). This CDR3 is built from 14 residues. CDR3 sequence: CATSRAGLGQPQHF. CDR3 DNA: TGTGCCACCAGCAGAGCCGGGCTCGGTCAGCCCCAGCATTTT.

The CDR3 DNA reads TGTGCCTGGAGTGTACAGGGAAGGGACGGCTACACCTTC. Amino acid sequence: CAWSVQGRDGYTF. This chain uses TRBV30 with TRBJ1-2, with a tentative D call TRBD1 (6 bases). The CDR3 consists of 13 residues. The V end lost 0 bases, the J end lost 8 bases, and 13 bases lay between the germline ends. Germline CDR1 and CDR2: GTSNPN and SVGIG (reference sequence).

V is TRBV30 and J is TRBJ2-3; tentative D call: TRBD2 (6 bases). This CDR3 has 15 amino acids. The germline V and J ends were trimmed by 0 bases and 5 bases, with 15 bases remaining between them. The V gene's germline CDR1 is GTSNPN and CDR2 SVGIG (reference sequence). The CDR3, as DNA: TGTGCCTGGAGTGTAACGACTAGAGGGCAAGATACGCAGTATTTT. This codes for CAWSVTTRGQDTQYF. Full variable domain (outside the CDR3, taken from reference TRBV30 and TRBJ2-3): SQTIHQWPATLVQPVGSPLSLECTVEGTSNPNLYWYRQAAGRGLQLLFYSVGIGQISSEVPQNLSASRPQDRQFILSSKKLLLSDSGFYLCAWSVTTRGQDTQYFGPGTRLTVL.

The chain has TRBV6-1 and TRBJ2-2; D not certain. V gave up 4 bases and J gave up 6 bases, with 15 bases separating them. CDR3 length: 15 residues. In germline, CDR1 is MNHNS, CDR2 SASEGT. In DNA, the CDR3 is TGTGCCAGCAGTGTGAGTCAGATAGAGGCCGGGGAGCTGTTTTTT. It specifies CASSVSQIEAGELFF.

The chain couples TRBV10-3 to TRBJ2-5, with no clear D. CDR3 length: 14 amino acids. In germline, CDR1 is ENHRY, CDR2 SYGVKD. The V end lost 3 bases, the J end lost 2 bases, and 10 bases lay between the germline ends. The chain's CDR3 is CAISERAAQETQYF. The CDR3, as DNA: TGTGCCATCAGTGAAAGGGCAGCACAAGAGACCCAGTACTTC.

The chain links TRBV11-1 to TRBJ1-1; 7 nucleotides agree with TRBD1. There are 13 residues in the CDR3. V lost 6 bases, J lost 3 bases, and 4 bases stayed unmatched. Germline V gives CDR1 SGHAT, CDR2 FQDESV (reference sequence). CDR3 sequence (DNA): TGTGCCAGCAGGGACAGGACTGACACTGAAGCTTTCTTT. Translated, it gives CASRDRTDTEAFF. Full variable domain (outside the CDR3, taken from reference TRBV11-1 and TRBJ1-1): EAEVAQSPRYKITEKSQAVAFWCDPISGHATLYWYRQILGQGPELLVQFQDESVVDDSQLPKDRFSAERLKGVDSTLKIQPAELGDSAMYLCASRDRTDTEAFFGQGTRLTVV.